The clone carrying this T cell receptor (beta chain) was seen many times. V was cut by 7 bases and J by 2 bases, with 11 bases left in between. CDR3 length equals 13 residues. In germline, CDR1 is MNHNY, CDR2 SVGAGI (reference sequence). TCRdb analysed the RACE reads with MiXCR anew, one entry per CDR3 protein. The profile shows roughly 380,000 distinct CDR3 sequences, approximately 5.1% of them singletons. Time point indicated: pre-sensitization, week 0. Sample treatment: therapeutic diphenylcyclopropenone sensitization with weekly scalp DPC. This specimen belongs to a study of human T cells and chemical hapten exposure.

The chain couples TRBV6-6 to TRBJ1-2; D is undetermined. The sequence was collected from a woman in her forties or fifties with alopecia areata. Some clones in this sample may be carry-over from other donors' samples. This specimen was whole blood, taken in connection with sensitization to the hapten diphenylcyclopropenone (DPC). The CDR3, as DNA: TGTGCCAGCACCGAGACGGAGAACTATGGCTACACCTTC. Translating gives CASTETENYGYTF.